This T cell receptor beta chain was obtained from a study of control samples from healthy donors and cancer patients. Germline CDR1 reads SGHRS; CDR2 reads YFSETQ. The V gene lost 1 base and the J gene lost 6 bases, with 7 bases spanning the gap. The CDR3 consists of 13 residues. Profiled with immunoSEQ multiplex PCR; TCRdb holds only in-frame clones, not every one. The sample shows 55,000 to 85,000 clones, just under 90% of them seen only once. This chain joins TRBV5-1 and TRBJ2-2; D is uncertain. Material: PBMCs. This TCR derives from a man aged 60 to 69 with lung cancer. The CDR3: CASSLRPSGELFF. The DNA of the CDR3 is TGCGCCAGCAGCTTGAGGCCTTCCGGGGAGCTGTTTTTT.